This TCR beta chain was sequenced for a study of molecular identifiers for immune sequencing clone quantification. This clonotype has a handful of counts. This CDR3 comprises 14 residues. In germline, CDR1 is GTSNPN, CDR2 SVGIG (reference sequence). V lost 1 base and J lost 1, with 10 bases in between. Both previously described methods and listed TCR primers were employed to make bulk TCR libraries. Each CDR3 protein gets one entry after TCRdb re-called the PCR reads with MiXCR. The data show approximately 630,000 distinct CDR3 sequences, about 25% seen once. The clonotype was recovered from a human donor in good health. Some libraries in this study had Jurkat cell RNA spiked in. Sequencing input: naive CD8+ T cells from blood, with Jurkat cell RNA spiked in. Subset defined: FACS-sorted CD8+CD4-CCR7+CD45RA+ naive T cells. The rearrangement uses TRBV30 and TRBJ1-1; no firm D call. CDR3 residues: CAWSAVRSNTEAFF. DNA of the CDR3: TGTGCCTGGAGTGCCGTTCGATCGAACACTGAAGCTTTCTTT. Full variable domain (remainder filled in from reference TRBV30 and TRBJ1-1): SQTIHQWPATLVQPVGSPLSLECTVEGTSNPNLYWYRQAAGRGLQLLFYSVGIGQISSEVPQNLSASRPQDRQFILSSKKLLLSDSGFYLCAWSAVRSNTEAFFGQGTRLTVV.